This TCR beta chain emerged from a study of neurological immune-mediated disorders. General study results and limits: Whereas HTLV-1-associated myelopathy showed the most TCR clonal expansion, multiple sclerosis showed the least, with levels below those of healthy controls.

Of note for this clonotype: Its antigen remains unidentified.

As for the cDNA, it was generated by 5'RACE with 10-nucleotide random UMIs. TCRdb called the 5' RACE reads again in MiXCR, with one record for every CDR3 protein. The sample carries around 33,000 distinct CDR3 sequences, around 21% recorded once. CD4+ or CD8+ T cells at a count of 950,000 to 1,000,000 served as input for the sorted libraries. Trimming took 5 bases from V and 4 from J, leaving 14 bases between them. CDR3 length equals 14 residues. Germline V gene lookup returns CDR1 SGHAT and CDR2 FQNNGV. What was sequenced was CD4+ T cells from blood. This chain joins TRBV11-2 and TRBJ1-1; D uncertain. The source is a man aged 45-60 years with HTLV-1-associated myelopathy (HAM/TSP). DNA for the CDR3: TGTGCCAGCAGCCTCACGCGGGGAAGCACTGAAGCTTTCTTT. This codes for CASSLTRGSTEAFF.